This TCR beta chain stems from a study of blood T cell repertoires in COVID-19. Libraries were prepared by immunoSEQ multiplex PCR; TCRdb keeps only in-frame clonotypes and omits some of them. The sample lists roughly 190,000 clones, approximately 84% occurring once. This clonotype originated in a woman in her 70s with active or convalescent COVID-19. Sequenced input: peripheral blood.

CDR3 protein: CASSSISGSPYNEQFF. In DNA, the CDR3 is TGTGCCAGCAGCTCTATTAGCGGGTCCCCTTACAATGAGCAGTTCTTC. J is TRBJ2-1 and V is TRBV5-4, with TRBD2 matching 7 bases. The CDR3 runs 16 residues. CDR1 and CDR2 from the germline V gene are SGHNT and YYREEE (reference sequence). Losses at the gene ends were 3 bases for V and 4 bases for J; bases not matched to a gene: 10. The full variable domain, with the rest looked up from reference TRBV5-4 and TRBJ2-1, is ETGVTQSPTHLIKTRGQQVTLRCSSQSGHNTVSWYQQALGQGPQFIFQYYREEENGRGNFPPRFSGLQFPNYSSELNVNALELDDSALYLCASSSISGSPYNEQFFGPGTRLTVL.